This TCR beta chain was obtained from a study of cytomegalovirus exposure and HLA in healthy donors. Overall study findings and caveats: Per a later analysis, under 20,000 TCR beta sequences showed association with HLA alleles at 0.05 false discovery rate. Presence/absence analyses took donor sequencing depth as roughly uniform. The authors reported that TCR beta sequences could predict HLA-A and HLA-B alleles. These predictions were accurate for most subjects in the first cohort.

The PCR made use of 60 Vbeta and 13 Jbeta primers. TCRdb's table, derived via immunoSEQ multiplex PCR, lists solely in-frame clones and lacks some. Among about 120,000 clones listed, roughly 80% were seen once. The CDR3 is 17 residues long. The germline CDR1 and CDR2 sequences are SGHVS and FNYEAQ. Losses at the gene ends were 0 bases for V and 0 bases for J; bases not matched to a gene: 6. On this clone itself: The antigen is unknown.

The rearrangement joins TRBV7-6 to TRBJ2-3; 7 bases are a match to TRBD2. The TCR originated in a man between 60 and 75 years old in good health and CMV-seropositive. The material sequenced was PBMCs. The CDR3 loop reads CASSLAPASGSTDTQYF. Written as DNA, the CDR3 is TGTGCCAGCAGCTTAGCGCCGGCTAGCGGTAGCACAGATACGCAGTATTTT.